Reported below is one T cell receptor (beta chain). Its antigen remains unidentified. This CDR3 is 11 amino acids long. V lost 4 bases and J lost 3, with 6 bases in between. CDR1 is SQVTM, CDR2 ANQGSEA, per germline. MiXCR was run by TCRdb on the RT-PCR reads, yielding one entry per CDR3 protein. This table has some 190,000 distinct CDR3 sequences, roughly 14% appearing once. The data belong to a study of response to subunit inactivated influenza vaccine. The study, taken as a whole, reports: T cells newly recruited by each seasonal influenza vaccination are few, the authors suggested.

The chain links TRBV29-1 to TRBJ1-1; the D is unclear. This sequence was found in a man in his forties or fifties who received an inactivated influenza vaccine. This specimen consisted of CD8+ T cells sorted from PBMCs, obtained more than 4 days after vaccination. The CDR3, as DNA: TGCAGCGTTGGGAGTTACACTGAAGCTTTCTTT. Residues: CSVGSYTEAFF.